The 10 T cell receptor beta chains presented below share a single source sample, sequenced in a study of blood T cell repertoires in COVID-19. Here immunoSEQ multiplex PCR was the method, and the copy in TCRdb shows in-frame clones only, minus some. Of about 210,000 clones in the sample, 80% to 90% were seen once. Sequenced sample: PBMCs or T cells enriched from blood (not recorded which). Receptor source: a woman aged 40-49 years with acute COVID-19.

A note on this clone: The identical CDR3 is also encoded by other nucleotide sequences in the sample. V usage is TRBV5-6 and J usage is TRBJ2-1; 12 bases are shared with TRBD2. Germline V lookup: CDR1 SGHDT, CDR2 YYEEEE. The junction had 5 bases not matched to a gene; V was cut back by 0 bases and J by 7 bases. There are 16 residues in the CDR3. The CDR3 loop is CASSLGLAGVSNEQFF. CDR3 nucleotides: TGTGCCAGCAGCTTGGGACTAGCGGGAGTGAGTAATGAGCAGTTCTTC.

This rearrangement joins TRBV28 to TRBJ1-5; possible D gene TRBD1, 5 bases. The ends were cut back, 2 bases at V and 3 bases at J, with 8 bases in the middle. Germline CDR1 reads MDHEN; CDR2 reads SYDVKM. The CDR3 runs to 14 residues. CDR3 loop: CASSLTGHNQPQHF. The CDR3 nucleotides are TGTGCCAGCAGTTTAACAGGCCACAATCAGCCCCAGCATTTT.

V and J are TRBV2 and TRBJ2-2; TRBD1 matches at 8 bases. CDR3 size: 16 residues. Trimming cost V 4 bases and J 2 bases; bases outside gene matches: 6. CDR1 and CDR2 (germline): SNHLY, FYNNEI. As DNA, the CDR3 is TGTGCCAGCAGTGGTGGGACAGGCGCTAACACCGGGGAGCTGTTTTTT. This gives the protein CASSGGTGANTGELFF.

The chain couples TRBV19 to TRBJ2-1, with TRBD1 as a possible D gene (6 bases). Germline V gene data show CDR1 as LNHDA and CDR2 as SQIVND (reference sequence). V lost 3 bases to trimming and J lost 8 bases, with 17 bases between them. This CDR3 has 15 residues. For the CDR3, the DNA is TGTGCCAGTAGTATTACGGGACAATTACACGATGAGCAGTTCTTC. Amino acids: CASSITGQLHDEQFF.

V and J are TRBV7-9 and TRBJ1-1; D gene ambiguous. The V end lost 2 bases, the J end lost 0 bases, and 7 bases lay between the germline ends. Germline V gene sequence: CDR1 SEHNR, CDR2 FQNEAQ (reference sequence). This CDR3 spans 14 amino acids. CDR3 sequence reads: CASSLLTVNTEAFF. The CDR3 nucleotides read TGTGCCAGCAGCTTATTAACGGTGAACACTGAAGCTTTCTTT.

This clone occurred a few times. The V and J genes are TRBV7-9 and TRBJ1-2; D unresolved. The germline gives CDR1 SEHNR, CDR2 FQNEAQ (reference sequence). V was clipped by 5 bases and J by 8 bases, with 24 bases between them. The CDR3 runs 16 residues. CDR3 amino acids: CASSTKTPGVGRGYTF. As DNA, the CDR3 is TGTGCCAGCAGCACAAAGACACCTGGGGTTGGGAGAGGCTACACCTTC.

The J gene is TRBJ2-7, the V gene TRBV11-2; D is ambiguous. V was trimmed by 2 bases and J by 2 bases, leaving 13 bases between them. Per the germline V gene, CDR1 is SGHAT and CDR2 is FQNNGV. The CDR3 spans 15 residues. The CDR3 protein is CASSLMTLGAYEQYF. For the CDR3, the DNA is TGTGCCAGCAGCTTAATGACGCTGGGCGCCTACGAGCAGTACTTC.

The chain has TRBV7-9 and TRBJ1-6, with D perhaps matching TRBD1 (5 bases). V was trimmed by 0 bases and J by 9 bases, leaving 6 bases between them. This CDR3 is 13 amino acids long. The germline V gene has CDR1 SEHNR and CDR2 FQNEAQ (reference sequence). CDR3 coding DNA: TGTGCCAGCAGCTTAGCGACAGCTTCACCCCTCCACTTT. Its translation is CASSLATASPLHF.

CDR3 sequence (DNA): TGTGCCAGTAGCTCTGGGACTAGCGGGGCCAATGAGCAGTTCTTC. Translated: CASSSGTSGANEQFF. The rearrangement links TRBV19 to TRBJ2-1; 13 bases align to TRBD2. Germline V gives CDR1 LNHDA, CDR2 SQIVND (reference sequence). The V gene end was trimmed by 6 bases and the J gene end by 6 bases; junction bases not matched to a gene: 5. This CDR3 is 15 amino acids long.

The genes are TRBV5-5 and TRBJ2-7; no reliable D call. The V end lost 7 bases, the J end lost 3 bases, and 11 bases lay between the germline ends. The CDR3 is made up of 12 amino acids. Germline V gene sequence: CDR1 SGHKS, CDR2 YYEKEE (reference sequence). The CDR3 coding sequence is TGTGCCAGCTTTACGAGCATCTACGAGCAGTACTTC. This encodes CASFTSIYEQYF. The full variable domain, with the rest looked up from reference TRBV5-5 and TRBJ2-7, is DAGVTQSPTHLIKTRGQQVTLRCSPISGHKSVSWYQQVLGQGPQFIFQYYEKEERGRGNFPDRFSARQFPNYSSELNVNALLLGDSALYLCASFTSIYEQYFGPGTRLTVT.